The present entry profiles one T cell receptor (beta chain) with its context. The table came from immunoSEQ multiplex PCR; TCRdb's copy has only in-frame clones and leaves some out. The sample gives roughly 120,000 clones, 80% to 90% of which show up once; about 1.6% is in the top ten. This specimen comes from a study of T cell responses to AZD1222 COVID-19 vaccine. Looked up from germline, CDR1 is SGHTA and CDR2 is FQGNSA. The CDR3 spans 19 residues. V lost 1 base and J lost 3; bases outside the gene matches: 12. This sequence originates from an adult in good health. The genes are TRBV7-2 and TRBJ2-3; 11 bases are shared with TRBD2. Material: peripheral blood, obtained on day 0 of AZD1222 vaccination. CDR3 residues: CASSLVPVRVAGGTDTQYF. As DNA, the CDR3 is TGTGCCAGCAGCTTAGTGCCCGTACGAGTAGCGGGAGGGACAGATACGCAGTATTTT.